The clone carrying this T cell receptor (beta chain) was seen only once. The antigen remains undetermined. With ipilimumab providing CTLA-4 blockade, focal radiation was administered to patients who had chemo-refractory metastatic non-small-cell lung cancer. The CDR3 extends over 15 amino acids. CDR1 and CDR2 (germline): SGHDT, YYEEEE. The V end was cut by 2 bases, the J end by 0 bases, with 10 bases between. Profiling relied on immunoSEQ multiplex PCR, and the TCRdb table lists in-frame clones only, not all of them. The sample shows roughly 68,000 clones, more than 75% of them seen only once. The sample originates from a study of radiotherapy plus CTLA-4 blockade in lung cancer. Overall study findings and caveats: Clones derived from tumor TCRs expanded in blood after radiotherapy plus ipilimumab.

The clonotype was recovered from a human donor with non-small cell lung cancer who had a complete response to radiotherapy plus ipilimumab. The sample consisted of peripheral blood, taken from a patient treated with radiotherapy plus ipilimumab. V and J are TRBV5-6 and TRBJ2-3; possibly TRBD1 or TRBD2 for D (5 bases each). In DNA, the CDR3 is TGTGCCAGCAGCTTTGGGGGACCAAGCACAGATACGCAGTATTTT. Its translation: CASSFGGPSTDTQYF.